This T cell receptor beta chain was retrieved from a study of Graves' ophthalmopathy and Graves' hyperthyroidism. The table lists this clonotype with many counts. Germline V gene lookup returns CDR1 KGHDR and CDR2 SFDVKD. J lost 9 bases, V lost 3 bases, and 7 bases had no gene match. The CDR3 is 15 amino acids. RNA transcripts provided the template for amplifying TCR beta CDR3 regions. First-round RT-PCR with HTBI primers preceded a second-round multiplex PCR. TCRdb re-analysed the multiplex PCR reads in MiXCR, keeping a single row per CDR3 protein. This table has about 400,000 distinct CDR3 sequences, 18% appearing once. Certain patients, namely those with other autoimmune diseases, uncontrolled infections, pregnancy or lactation, were excluded.

This sequence joins TRBV24-1 and TRBJ1-6; 7 bases fit TRBD1. The sequence derives from a woman aged 18 to 35 with Graves' ophthalmopathy. The sequencing sample was made of peripheral blood. The DNA for the CDR3 is TGTGCCACCAGTGATGGGACAGCCCCCGGTTCACCCCTCCACTTT. The encoded protein is CATSDGTAPGSPLHF.